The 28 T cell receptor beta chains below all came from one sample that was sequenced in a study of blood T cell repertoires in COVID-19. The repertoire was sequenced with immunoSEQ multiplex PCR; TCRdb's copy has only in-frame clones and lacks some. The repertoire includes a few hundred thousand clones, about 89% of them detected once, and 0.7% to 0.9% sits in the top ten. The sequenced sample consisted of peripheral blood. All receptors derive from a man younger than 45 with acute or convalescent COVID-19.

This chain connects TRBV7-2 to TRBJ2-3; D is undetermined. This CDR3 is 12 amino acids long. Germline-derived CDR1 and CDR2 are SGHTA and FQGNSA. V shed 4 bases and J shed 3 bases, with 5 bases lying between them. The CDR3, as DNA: TGTGCCAGCAGCTCCGGGACAGATACGCAGTATTTT. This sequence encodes CASSSGTDTQYF.

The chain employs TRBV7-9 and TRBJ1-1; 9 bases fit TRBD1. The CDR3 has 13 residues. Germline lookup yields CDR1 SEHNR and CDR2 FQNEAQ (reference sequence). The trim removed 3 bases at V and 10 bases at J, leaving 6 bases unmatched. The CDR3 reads CASSFEQGARAFF. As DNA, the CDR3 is TGTGCCAGCAGCTTCGAACAGGGGGCGAGAGCTTTCTTT.

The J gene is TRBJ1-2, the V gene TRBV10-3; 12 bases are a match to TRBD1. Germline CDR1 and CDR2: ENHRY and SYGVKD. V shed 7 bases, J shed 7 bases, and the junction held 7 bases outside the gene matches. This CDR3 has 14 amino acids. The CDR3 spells CAITLGQGASGYTF. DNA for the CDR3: TGTGCCATCACCCTGGGACAGGGGGCGTCTGGCTACACCTTC.

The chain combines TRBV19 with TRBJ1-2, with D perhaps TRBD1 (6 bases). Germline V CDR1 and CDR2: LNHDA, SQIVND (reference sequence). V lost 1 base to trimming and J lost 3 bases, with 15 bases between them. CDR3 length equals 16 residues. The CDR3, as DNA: TGTGCCAGTAGTATAGCAAGGACAGCTTGGCACTATGGCTACACCTTC. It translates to CASSIARTAWHYGYTF.

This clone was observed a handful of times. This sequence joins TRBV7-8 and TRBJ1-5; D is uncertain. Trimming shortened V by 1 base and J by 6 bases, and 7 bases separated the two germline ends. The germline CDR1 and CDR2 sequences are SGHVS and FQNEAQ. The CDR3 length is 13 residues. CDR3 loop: CASSLERTQPQHF. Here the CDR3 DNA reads TGTGCCAGCAGCTTAGAGCGTACTCAGCCCCAGCATTTT.

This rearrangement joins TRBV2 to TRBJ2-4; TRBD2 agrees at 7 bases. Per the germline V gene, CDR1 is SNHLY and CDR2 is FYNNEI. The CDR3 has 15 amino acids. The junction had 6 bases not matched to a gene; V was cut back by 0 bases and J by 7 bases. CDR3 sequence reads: CASSEAGLFLNIQYF. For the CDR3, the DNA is TGTGCCAGCAGTGAAGCGGGACTATTTTTGAACATTCAGTACTTC.

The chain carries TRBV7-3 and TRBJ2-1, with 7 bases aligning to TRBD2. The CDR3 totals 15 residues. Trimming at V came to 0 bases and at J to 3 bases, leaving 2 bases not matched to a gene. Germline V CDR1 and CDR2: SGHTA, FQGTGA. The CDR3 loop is CASSLTAGIYNEQFF. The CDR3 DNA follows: TGTGCCAGCAGCTTAACAGCGGGGATCTACAATGAGCAGTTCTTC. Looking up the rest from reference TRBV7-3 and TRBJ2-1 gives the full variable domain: GAGVSQTPSNKVTEKGKYVELRCDPISGHTALYWYRQSLGQGPEFLIYFQGTGAADDSGLPNDRFFAVRPEGSVSTLKIQRTERGDSAVYLCASSLTAGIYNEQFFGPGTRLTVL.

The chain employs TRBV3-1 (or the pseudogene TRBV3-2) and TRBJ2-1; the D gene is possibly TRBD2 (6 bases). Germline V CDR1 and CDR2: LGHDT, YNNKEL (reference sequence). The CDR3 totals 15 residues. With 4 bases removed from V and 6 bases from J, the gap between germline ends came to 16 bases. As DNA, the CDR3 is TGTGCCAGCAGCCCCCGGGGGACTCCTCTCAATGAGCAGTTCTTC. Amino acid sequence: CASSPRGTPLNEQFF.

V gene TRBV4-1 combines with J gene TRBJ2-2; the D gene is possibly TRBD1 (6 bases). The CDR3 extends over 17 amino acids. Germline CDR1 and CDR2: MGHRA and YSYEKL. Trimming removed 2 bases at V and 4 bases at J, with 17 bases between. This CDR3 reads CASSQPSRGPSTGELFF. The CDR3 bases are TGCGCCAGCAGCCAACCGTCCAGGGGTCCGAGCACCGGGGAGCTGTTTTTT.

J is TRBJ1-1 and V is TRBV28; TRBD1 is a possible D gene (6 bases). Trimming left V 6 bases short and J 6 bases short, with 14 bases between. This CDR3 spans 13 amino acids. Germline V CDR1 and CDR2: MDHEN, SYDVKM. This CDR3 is CASSGQIGAEAFF. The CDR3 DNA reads TGTGCCAGCAGCGGACAGATAGGCGCTGAAGCTTTCTTT.

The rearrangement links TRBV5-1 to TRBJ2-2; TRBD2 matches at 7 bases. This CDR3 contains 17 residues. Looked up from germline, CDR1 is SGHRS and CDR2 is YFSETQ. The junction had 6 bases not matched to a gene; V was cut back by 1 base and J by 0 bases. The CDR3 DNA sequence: TGCGCCAGCAGCTTGACGTGGACTAGGTCGAACACCGGGGAGCTGTTTTTT. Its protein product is CASSLTWTRSNTGELFF. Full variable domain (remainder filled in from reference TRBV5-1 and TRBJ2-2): KAGVTQTPRYLIKTRGQQVTLSCSPISGHRSVSWYQQTPGQGLQFLFEYFSETQRNKGNFPGRFSGRQFSNSRSEMNVSTLELGDSALYLCASSLTWTRSNTGELFFGEGSRLTVL.

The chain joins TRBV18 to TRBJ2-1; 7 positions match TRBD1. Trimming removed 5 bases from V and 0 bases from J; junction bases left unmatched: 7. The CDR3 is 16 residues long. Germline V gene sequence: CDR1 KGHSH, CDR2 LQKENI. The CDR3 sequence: CASSTRQGSSYNEQFF. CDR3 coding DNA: TGTGCCAGCTCAACCAGACAGGGAAGCTCCTACAATGAGCAGTTCTTC.

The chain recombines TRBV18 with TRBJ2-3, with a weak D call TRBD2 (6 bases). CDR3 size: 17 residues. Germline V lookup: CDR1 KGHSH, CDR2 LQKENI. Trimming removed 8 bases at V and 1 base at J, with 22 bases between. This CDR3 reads CASPRETSLLGTDTQYF. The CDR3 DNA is TGTGCCAGCCCCCGTGAGACTAGTCTTCTAGGCACAGATACGCAGTATTTT.

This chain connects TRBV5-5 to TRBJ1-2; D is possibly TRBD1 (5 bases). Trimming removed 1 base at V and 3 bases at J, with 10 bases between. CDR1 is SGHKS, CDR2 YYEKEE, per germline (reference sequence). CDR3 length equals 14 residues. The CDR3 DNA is TGTGCCAGCAGCTTGCAGGGTACGGACTATGGCTACACCTTC. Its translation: CASSLQGTDYGYTF.

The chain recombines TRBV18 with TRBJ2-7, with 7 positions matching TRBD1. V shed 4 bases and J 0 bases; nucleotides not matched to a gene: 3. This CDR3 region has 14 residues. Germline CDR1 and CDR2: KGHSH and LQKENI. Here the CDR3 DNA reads TGTGCCAGCTCACGGGACAGAAACTCCTACGAGCAGTACTTC. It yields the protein CASSRDRNSYEQYF.

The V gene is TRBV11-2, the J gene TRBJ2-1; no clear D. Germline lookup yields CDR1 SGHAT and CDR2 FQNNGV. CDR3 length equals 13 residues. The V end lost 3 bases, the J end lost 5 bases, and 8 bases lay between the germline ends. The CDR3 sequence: CASSFQQNNEQFF. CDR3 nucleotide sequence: TGTGCCAGCAGCTTTCAACAGAACAATGAGCAGTTCTTC.

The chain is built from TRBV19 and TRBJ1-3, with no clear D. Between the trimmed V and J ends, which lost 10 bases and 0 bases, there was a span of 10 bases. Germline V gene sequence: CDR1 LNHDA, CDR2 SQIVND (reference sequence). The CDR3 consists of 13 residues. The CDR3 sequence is CAIGEVSGNTIYF. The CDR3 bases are TGTGCCATCGGAGAGGTCTCTGGAAACACCATATATTTT.

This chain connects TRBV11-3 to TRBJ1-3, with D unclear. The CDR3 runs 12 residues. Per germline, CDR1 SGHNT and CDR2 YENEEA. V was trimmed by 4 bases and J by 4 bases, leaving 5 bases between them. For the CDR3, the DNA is TGTGCCAGCAGCTCCACAGGAAACACCATATATTTT. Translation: CASSSTGNTIYF.

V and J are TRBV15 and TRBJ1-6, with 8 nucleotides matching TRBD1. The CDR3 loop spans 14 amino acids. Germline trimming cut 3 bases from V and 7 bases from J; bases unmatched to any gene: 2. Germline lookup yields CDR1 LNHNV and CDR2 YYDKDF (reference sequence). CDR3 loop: CATSRDRVNSPLHF. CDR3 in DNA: TGTGCCACCAGCAGGGACAGGGTAAATTCACCCCTCCACTTT.

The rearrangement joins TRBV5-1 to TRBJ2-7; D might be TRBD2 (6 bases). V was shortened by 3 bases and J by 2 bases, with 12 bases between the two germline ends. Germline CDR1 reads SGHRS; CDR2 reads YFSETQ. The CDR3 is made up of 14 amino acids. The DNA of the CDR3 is TGCGCCAGCAGCTCGGGACTGCTAACCTACGAGCAGTACTTC. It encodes CASSSGLLTYEQYF.

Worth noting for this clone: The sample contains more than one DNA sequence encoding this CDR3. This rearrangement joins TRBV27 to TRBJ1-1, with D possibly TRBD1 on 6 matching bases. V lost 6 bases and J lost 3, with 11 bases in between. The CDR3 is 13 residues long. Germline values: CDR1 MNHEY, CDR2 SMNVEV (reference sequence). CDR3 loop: CASSFEGDTEAFF. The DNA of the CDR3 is TGTGCCAGCAGCTTCGAGGGGGACACTGAAGCTTTCTTT.

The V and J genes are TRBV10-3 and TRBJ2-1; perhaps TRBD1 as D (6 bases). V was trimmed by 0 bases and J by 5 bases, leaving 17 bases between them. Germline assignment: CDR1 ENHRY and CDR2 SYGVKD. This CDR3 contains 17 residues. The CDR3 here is CAISESKIVRGHNEQFF. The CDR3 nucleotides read TGTGCCATCAGTGAGTCGAAAATAGTCAGGGGTCACAATGAGCAGTTCTTC.

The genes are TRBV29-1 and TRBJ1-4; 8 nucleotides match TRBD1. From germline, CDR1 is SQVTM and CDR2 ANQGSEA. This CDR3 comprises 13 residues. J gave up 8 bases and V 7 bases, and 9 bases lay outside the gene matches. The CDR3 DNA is TGCAGCGCTTCAACAGGGGGACGGGAAAAACTGTTTTTT. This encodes CSASTGGREKLFF.

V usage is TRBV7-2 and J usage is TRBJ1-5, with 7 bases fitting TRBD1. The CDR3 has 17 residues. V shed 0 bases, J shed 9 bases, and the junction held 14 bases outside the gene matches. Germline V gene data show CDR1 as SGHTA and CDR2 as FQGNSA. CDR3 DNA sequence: TGTGCCAGCAGCTTAGCTAGGAGAAGAGGACAGGTGACGCCCCAGCATTTT. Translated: CASSLARRRGQVTPQHF.

The chain's CDR3 is CASSSQAPGNTIYF. The DNA for the CDR3 is TGTGCCAGCAGTTCTCAGGCTCCAGGAAACACCATATATTTT. This chain links TRBV28 with TRBJ1-3; D ambiguous. V was trimmed by 4 bases and J by 4 bases, leaving 11 bases between them. CDR1 is MDHEN, CDR2 SYDVKM, per germline. This CDR3 region has 14 residues.

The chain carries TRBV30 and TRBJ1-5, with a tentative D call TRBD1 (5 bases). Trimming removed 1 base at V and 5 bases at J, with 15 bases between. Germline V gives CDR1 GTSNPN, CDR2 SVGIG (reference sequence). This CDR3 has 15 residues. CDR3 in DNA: TGTGCCTGGAGTGGGGGGACTGAATTTTATCAGCCCCAGCATTTT. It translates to CAWSGGTEFYQPQHF.

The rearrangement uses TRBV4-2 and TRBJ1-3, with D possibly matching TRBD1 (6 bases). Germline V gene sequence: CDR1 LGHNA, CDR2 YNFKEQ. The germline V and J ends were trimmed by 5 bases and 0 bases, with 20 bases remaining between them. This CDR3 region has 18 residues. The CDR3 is CASSEVAGARSSGNTIYF. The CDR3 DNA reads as TGTGCCAGCAGCGAAGTCGCAGGGGCCCGATCCTCTGGAAACACCATATATTTT.

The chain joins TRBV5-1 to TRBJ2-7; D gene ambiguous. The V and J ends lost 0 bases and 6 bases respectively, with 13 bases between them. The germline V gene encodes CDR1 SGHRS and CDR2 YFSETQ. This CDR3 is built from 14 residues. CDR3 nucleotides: TGCGCCAGCAGCTTGGTCGGGTCGCAACGCGAGCAGTACTTC. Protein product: CASSLVGSQREQYF. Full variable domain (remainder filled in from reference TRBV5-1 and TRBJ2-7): KAGVTQTPRYLIKTRGQQVTLSCSPISGHRSVSWYQQTPGQGLQFLFEYFSETQRNKGNFPGRFSGRQFSNSRSEMNVSTLELGDSALYLCASSLVGSQREQYFGPGTRLTVT.